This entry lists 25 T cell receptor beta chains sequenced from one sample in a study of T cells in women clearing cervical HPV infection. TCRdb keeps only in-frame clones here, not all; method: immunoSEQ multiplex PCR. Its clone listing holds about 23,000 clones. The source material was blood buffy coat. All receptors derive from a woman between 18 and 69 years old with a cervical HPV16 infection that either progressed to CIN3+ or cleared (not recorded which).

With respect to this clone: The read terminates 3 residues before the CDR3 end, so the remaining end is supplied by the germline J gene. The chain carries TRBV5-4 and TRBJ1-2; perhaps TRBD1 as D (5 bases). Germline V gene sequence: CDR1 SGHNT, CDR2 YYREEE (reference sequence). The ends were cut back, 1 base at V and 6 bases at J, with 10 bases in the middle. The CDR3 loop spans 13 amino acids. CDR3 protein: CASSLPGRDGYTF. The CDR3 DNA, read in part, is TGTGCCAGCAGCTTGCCAGGGCGTGATGGC.

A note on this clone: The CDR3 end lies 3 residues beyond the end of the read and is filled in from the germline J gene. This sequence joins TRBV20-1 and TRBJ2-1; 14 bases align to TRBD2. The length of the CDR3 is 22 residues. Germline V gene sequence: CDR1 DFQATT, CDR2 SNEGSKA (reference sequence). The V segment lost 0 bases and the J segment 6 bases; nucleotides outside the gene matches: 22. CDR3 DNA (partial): TGCAGTGCTAGAGAGGGGACTAGCGGGGGCCTCAGCTATGTTTACGTCGTCAATGAG. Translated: CSAREGTSGGLSYVYVVNE. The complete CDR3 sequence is CSAREGTSGGLSYVYVVNEQFF.

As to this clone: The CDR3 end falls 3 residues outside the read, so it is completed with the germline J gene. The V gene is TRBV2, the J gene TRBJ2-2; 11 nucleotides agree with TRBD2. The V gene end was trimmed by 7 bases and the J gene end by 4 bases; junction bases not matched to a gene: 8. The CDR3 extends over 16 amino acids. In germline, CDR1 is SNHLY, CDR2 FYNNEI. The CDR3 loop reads CASTRGTSGFTGELFF. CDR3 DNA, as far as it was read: TGTGCCAGCACCCGAGGGACTAGCGGATTCACCGGGGAG.

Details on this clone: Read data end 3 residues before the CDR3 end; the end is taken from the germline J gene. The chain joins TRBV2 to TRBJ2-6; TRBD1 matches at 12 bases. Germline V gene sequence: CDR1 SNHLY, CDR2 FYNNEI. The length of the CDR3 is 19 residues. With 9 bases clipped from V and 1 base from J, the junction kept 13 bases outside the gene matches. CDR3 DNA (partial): TGTGCCAGAGGATTCCTCGGGACAGGGGGCCGGTCTGGGGCCAACGTC. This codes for CARGFLGTGGRSGANV. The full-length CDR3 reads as CARGFLGTGGRSGANVLTF. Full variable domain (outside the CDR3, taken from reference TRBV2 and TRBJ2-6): EPEVTQTPSHQVTQMGQEVILRCVPISNHLYFYWYRQILGQKVEFLVSFYNNEISEKSEIFDDQFSVERPDGSNFTLKIRSTKLEDSAMYFCARGFLGTGGRSGANVLTFGAGSRLTVL.

Here the CDR3 reads CASMRFRGGLATNEKLFF. Partial CDR3 DNA: TGTGCCAGCATGCGGTTTAGGGGGGGCCTAGCAACTAATGAAAAA. The chain couples TRBV2 to TRBJ1-4, with D maybe TRBD1 (6 bases). The read gets to within 3 residues of the CDR3 end, and the germline J gene fills in the rest. V lost 7 bases to trimming and J lost 0 bases, with 21 bases between them. Germline values: CDR1 SNHLY, CDR2 FYNNEI. The CDR3 is 18 amino acids.

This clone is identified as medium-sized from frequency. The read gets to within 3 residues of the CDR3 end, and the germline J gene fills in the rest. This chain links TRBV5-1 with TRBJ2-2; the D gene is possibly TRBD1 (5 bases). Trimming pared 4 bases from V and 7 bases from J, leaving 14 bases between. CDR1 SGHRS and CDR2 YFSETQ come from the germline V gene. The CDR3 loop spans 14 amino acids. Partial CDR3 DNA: TGCGCCAGCAGCGAACCAGGGTATGGCGGGGAG. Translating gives CASSEPGYGGE. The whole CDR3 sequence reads CASSEPGYGGELFF. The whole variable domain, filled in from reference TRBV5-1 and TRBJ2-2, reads KAGVTQTPRYLIKTRGQQVTLSCSPISGHRSVSWYQQTPGQGLQFLFEYFSETQRNKGNFPGRFSGRQFSNSRSEMNVSTLELGDSALYLCASSEPGYGGELFFGEGSRLTVL.

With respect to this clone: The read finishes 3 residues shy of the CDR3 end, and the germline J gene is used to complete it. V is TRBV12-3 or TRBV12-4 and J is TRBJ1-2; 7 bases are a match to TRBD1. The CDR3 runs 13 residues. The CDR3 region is CASSQTGHNGYTF. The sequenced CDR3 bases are TGTGCCAGCAGTCAGACAGGGCACAACGGC.

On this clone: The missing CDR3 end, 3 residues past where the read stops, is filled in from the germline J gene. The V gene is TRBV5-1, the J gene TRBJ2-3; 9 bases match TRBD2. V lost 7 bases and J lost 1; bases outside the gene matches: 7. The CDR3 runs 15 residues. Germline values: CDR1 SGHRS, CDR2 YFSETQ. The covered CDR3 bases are TGCGCCAGCGGAACAAAGCGGGGGGGCACAGATACG. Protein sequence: CASGTKRGGTDT. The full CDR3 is CASGTKRGGTDTQYF.

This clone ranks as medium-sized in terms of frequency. CDR3 sequence reads: CASSLRGSNEKLFF. The CDR3 DNA, read in part, is TGTGCCAGCAGCTTAAGGGGGTCTAATGAAAAA. This chain connects TRBV7-9 to TRBJ1-4, with D maybe TRBD1 (6 bases). The read stops 3 residues short of the end of the CDR3; the missing end is completed from the germline J gene. Germline V gives CDR1 SEHNR, CDR2 FQNEAQ (reference sequence). Trimming stripped 2 bases from V and 3 bases from J, with 7 bases between. The CDR3 extends over 14 amino acids.

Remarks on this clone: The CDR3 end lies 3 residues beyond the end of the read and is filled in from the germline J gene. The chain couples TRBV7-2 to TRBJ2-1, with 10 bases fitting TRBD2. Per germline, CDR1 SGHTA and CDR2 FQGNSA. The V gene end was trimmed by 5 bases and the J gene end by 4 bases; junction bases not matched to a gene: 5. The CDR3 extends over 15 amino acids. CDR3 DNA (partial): TGTGCCAGCAGCGAAGCGGGAGGGCATTACAATGAG. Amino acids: CASSEAGGHYNE. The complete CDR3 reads CASSEAGGHYNEQFF. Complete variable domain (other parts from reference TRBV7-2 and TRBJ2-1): GAGVSQSPSNKVTEKGKDVELRCDPISGHTALYWYRQSLGQGLEFLIYFQGNSAPDKSGLPSDRFSAERTGGSVSTLTIQRTQQEDSAVYLCASSEAGGHYNEQFFGPGTRLTVL.

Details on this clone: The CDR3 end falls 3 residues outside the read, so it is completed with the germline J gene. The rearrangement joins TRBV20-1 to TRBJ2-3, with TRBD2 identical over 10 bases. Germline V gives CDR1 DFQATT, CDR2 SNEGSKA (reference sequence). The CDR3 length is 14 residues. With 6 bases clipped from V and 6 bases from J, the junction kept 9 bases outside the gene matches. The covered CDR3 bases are TGCAGTGCCATAGCGGGAGGAGGTTCGGATACG. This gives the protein CSAIAGGGSDT. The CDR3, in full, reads CSAIAGGGSDTQYF.

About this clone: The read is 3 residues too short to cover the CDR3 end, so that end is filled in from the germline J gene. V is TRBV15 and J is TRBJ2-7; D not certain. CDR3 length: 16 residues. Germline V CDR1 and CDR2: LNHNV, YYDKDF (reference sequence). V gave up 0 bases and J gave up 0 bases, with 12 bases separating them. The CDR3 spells CATSRDLTLSSYEQYF. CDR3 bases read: TGTGCCACCAGCAGAGATTTAACTTTAAGCTCCTACGAG.

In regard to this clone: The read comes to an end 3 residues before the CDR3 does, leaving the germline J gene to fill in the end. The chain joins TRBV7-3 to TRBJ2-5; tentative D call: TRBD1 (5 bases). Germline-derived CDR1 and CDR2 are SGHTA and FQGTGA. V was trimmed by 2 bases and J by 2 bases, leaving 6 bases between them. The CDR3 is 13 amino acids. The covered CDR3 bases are TGTGCCAGCAGCTTAGACAGACAAGAGACC. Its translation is CASSLDRQET. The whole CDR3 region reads CASSLDRQETQYF.

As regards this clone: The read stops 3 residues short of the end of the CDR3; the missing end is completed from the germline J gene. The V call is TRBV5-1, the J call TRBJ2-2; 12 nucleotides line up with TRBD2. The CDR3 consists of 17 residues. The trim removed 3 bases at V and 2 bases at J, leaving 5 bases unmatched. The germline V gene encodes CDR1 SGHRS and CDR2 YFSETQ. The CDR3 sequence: CASSSGLAGLNTGELFF. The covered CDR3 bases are TGCGCCAGCAGCTCCGGACTAGCGGGATTAAACACCGGGGAG.

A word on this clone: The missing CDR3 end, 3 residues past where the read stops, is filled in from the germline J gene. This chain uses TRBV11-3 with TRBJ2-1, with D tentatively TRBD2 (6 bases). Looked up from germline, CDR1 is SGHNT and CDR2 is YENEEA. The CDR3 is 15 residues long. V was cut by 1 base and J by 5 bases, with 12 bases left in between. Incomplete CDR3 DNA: TGTGCCAGCAGCTTAGGGCGGGGTAACCACAATGAG. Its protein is CASSLGRGNHNE. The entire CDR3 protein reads CASSLGRGNHNEQFF. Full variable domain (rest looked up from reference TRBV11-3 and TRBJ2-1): EAGVVQSPRYKIIEKKQPVAFWCNPISGHNTLYWYLQNLGQGPELLIRYENEEAVDDSQLPKDRFSAERLKGVDSTLKIQPAELGDSAVYLCASSLGRGNHNEQFFGPGTRLTVL.

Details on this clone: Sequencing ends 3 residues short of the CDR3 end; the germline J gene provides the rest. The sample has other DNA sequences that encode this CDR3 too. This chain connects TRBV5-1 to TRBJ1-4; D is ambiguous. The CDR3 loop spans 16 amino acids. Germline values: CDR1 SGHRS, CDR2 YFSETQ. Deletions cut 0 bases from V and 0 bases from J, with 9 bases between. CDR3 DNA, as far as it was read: TGCGCCAGCAGCTTGGGACAAGGTGCAACTAATGAAAAA. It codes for CASSLGQGATNEK. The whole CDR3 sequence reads CASSLGQGATNEKLFF. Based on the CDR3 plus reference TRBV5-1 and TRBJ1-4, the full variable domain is KAGVTQTPRYLIKTRGQQVTLSCSPISGHRSVSWYQQTPGQGLQFLFEYFSETQRNKGNFPGRFSGRQFSNSRSEMNVSTLELGDSALYLCASSLGQGATNEKLFFGSGTQLSVL.

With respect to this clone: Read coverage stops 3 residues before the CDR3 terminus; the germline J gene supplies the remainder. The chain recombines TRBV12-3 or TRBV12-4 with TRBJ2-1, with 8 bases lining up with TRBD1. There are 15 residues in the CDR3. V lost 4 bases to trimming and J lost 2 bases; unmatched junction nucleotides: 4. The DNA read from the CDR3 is TGTGCCAGCAGTTCAGACAGGGGAGCCTACAATGAG. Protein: CASSSDRGAYNE. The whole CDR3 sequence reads CASSSDRGAYNEQFF.

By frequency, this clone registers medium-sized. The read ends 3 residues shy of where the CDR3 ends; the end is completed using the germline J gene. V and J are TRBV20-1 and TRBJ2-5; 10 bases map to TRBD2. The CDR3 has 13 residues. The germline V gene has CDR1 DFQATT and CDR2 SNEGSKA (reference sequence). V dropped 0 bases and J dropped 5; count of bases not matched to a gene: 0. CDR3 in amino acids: CSARDSGGETQYF. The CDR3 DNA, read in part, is TGCAGTGCTAGAGATAGCGGGGGGGAGACC.

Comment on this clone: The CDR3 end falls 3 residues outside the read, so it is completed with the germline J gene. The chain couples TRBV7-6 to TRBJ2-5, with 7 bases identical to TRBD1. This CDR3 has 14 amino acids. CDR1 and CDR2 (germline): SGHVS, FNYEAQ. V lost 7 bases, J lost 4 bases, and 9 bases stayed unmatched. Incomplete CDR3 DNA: TGTGCCAGCACCTCGATCAGACAGGGAGAGACC. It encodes CASTSIRQGET. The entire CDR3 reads CASTSIRQGETQYF. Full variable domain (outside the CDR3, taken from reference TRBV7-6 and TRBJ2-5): GAGVSQSPRYKVTKRGQDVALRCDPISGHVSLYWYRQALGQGPEFLTYFNYEAQQDKSGLPNDRFSAERPEGSISTLTIQRTEQRDSAMYRCASTSIRQGETQYFGPGTRLLVL.

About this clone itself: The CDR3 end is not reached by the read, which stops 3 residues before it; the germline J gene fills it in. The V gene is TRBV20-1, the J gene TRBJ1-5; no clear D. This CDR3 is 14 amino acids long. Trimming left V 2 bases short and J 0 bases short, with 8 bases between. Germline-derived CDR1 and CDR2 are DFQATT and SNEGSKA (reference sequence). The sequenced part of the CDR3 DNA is TGCAGTGCTAGACCGGGGTATAGCAATCAGCCC. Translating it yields CSARPGYSNQP. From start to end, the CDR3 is CSARPGYSNQPQHF.

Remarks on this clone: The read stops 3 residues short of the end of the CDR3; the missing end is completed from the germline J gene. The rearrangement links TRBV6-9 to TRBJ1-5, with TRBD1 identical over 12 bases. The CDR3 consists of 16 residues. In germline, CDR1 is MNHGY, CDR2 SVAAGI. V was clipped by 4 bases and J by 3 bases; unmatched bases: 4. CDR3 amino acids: CASSSGQGALNQPQHF. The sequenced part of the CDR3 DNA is TGTGCCAGCAGTTCGGGACAGGGGGCCCTCAATCAGCCC.

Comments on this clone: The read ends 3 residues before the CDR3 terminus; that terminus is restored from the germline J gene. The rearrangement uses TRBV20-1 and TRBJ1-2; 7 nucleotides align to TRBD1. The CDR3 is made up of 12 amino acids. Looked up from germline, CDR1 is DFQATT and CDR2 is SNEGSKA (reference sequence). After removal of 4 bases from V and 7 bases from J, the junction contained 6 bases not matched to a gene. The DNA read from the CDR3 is TGCAGTGCTAACGAGGGGGCCTTTGGC. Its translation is CSANEGAFG. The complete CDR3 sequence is CSANEGAFGYTF.

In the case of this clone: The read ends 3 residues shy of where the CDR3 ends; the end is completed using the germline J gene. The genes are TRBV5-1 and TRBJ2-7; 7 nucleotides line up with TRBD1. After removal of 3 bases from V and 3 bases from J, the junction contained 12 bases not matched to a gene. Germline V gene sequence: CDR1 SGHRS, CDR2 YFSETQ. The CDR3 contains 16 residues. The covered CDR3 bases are TGCGCCAGCAGCTGGACGATGATGGGACAGAACTACGAG. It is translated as CASSWTMMGQNYE. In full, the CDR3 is CASSWTMMGQNYEQYF.

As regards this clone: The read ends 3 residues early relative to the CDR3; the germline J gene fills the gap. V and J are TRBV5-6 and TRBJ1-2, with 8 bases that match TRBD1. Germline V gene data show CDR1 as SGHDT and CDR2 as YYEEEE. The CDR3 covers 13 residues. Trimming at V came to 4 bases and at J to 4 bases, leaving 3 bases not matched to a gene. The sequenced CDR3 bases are TGTGCCAGCAGCGTACAGGGGGGCTATGGC. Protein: CASSVQGGYG. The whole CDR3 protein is CASSVQGGYGYTF.

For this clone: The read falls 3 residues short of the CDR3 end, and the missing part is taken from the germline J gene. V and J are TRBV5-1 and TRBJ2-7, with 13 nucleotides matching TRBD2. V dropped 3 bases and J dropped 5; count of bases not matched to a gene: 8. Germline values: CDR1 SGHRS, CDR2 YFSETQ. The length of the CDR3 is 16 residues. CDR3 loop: CASSSGTSGVNDEQYF. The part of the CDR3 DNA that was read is TGCGCCAGCAGCTCTGGGACTAGCGGGGTTAACGACGAG.